The rows below give T cell receptor beta chains drawn from one sample of a study of cytomegalovirus exposure and HLA in healthy donors. Method: immunoSEQ multiplex PCR; TCRdb's copy keeps in-frame clones and lacks some. The repertoire has about 120,000 clones, 80% of them found once; the top ten carry 2.1%. Sequencing used PBMCs. The receptors stem from a man under 40 in good health and CMV-seronegative. CDR3s include the opening cysteine and the closing phenylalanine or tryptophan. The D gene is left open where the match is weak. The size field is filled for only some rows; it gives once, few, many or a size class.

J gene,clone size,D gene,V gene,CDR3 DNA,CDR3 protein
TRBJ1-2,few,NA,TRBV5-5,TGTGCCAGCAGCCTAGGACAACTTAGAAACTATGGCTACACCTTC,CASSLGQLRNYGYTF
TRBJ2-7,NA,NA,TRBV10-1,TGCGCCAGCAGTCCCGACGGGAGCTCCTACGAGCAGTACTTC,CASSPDGSSYEQYF
TRBJ2-1,NA,TRBD2,TRBV5-1,TGCGCCAGCAGCTTGGGTAGCGGGGGGGCCTACAATGAGCAGTTCTTC,CASSLGSGGAYNEQFF
TRBJ2-3,NA,TRBD2,TRBV6-4,TGTGCCAGCAGTGACTCAGTTGGGGGGGACCAGGATTTT,CASSDSVGGDQDF
TRBJ2-3,NA,NA,TRBV19,TGTGCCAGTAGTATAGGGCAGGGGTCAAACACAGATACGCAGTATTTT,CASSIGQGSNTDTQYF
TRBJ2-6,NA,TRBD1,TRBV29-1,TGCAGCGTTCAGGGACAGGGATCCTCTGGGGCCAACGTCCTGACTTTC,CSVQGQGSSGANVLTF
TRBJ1-5,NA,NA,TRBV19,TGTGCCAGTAGTTTCCGGACTGGCCAGGCCCAGCATTTT,CASSFRTGQAQHF
TRBJ1-1,medium-sized,NA,TRBV6-1,TGTGCCAGCAGTGAGGGGGCGCACACTGAAGCTTTCTTT,CASSEGAHTEAFF
TRBJ1-6,once,NA,TRBV5-6,TGTGCCAGCAGCGGGGGTCAGGGGTCCTATAATTCACCCCTCCACTTT,CASSGGQGSYNSPLHF
TRBJ2-2,NA,TRBD1,TRBV7-9,TGTGCCAGCAGCCCTGACAGGGCGACCGGGGAGCTGTTTTTT,CASSPDRATGELFF
TRBJ2-7,NA,NA,TRBV14,TGTGCCAGCAGCCAAGTAAGGGGCCCCTACGAGCAGTACTTC,CASSQVRGPYEQYF
TRBJ1-2,NA,TRBD1,TRBV7-2,TGTGCCAGCAGCTGGTTTATGGGCTTGGGACAGGGAGGAGGCTACACCTTC,CASSWFMGLGQGGGYTF
TRBJ2-6,NA,NA,TRBV7-6,TGTGCCAGCAGCTCCCACTCTGGGGCCAACGTCCTGACTTTC,CASSSHSGANVLTF
TRBJ1-1,NA,NA,TRBV9,TGTGCCAGCAGTCGGAAGACAGGCCGGAACACTGAAGCTTTCTTT,CASSRKTGRNTEAFF
TRBJ1-2,NA,NA,TRBV9,TGTGCCAGCGGCAATGGCTACACCTTC,CASGNGYTF
TRBJ2-7,NA,TRBD1,TRBV4-3,TGCGCCAGCAGCCAAGCATTCGGGACAGACTCCCTTAGCTCCTACGAGCAGTACTTC,CASSQAFGTDSLSSYEQYF
TRBJ1-5,NA,TRBD1,TRBV6-6,TGTGCCAGCAGTACCCGACAGGGACCATATCAGCCCCAGCATTTT,CASSTRQGPYQPQHF
TRBJ2-7,NA,TRBD1,TRBV5-5,TGTGCCAGCAGAGGGGACAGGGCGCCCCCCTACGAGCAGTACTTC,CASRGDRAPPYEQYF
TRBJ1-4,few,TRBD1,TRBV5-1,TGCGCCAGCAGCTCCACAGGGGGTGGTGAAAAACTGTTTTTT,CASSSTGGGEKLFF
TRBJ1-5,NA,TRBD1,TRBV10-3,TGTGCCACCGGGACAGGGGTAGCTCAGCCCCAGCATTTT,CATGTGVAQPQHF
TRBJ2-7,NA,NA,TRBV7-9,TGTGCCAGCAGCTTAGAGAAACTTTACGAGCAGTACTTC,CASSLEKLYEQYF
TRBJ2-3,NA,TRBD2,TRBV6-4,TGTGCCAGCAGTGGGACTAGCGGGGGCGCAGATACGCAGTATTTT,CASSGTSGGADTQYF
TRBJ2-2,NA,NA,TRBV19,TGTGCCAGTAGCGGGGGACAGATCAACACCGGGGAGCTGTTTTTT,CASSGGQINTGELFF
TRBJ1-1,few,TRBD1,TRBV5-1,TGCGCCAGCAGCTTGGCCTCCGGACAGGGCTGGGGTGAAGCTTTCTTT,CASSLASGQGWGEAFF
TRBJ2-1,NA,NA,TRBV28,TGTGTCGTTAATAAACCAGGCTACAATGAGCAGTTCTTC,CVVNKPGYNEQFF
TRBJ2-3,NA,NA,TRBV5-4,TGTGCCAGCAGCTTGGATCGAGGAATTACAGATACGCAGTATTTT,CASSLDRGITDTQYF
TRBJ1-6,NA,NA,TRBV7-6,TGTGCCAGCAGCCCGAACCGGGGGAATAATTCACCCCTCCACTTT,CASSPNRGNNSPLHF
TRBJ1-1,NA,NA,TRBV6-5,TGTGCCAGCAGTTACCTTCGGGCGGGCACTGAAGCTTTCTTT,CASSYLRAGTEAFF
TRBJ2-4,NA,TRBD2,TRBV19,TGTGCCAGTAGTATAGTCGTACTAGCGGGGGGTAAAAACAGTCAGTACTTC,CASSIVVLAGGKNSQYF
TRBJ1-1,NA,NA,TRBV7-9,TGTGCCAGCAGCTTAGCACAGGATTACCTTGAAGCTTTCTTT,CASSLAQDYLEAFF